The 12 T cell receptor beta chains given below trace back to one sample, sequenced in a study of blood T cells in healthy people across ages. The use of a sample-barcoded 5' primer and a J-beta primer mix characterized a second PCR of roughly 7 to 11 cycles. TCRdb used MiXCR to reprocess the 5' RACE reads, holding one entry per CDR3 protein. Altogether 550,000 to 750,000 distinct CDR3 sequences are present, 21% being singletons, with the ten largest covering roughly 3.9%. The sequencing input was blood. The receptors come from a man in his sixties or seventies in good health.

This rearrangement joins TRBV2 to TRBJ2-4, with unresolved D. The CDR3 runs 14 residues. Germline V gives CDR1 SNHLY, CDR2 FYNNEI. V was cut by 3 bases and J by 3 bases, with 9 bases left in between. The CDR3, as DNA: TGTGCCAGCAGTGAGGGATGGGGCAAAAACATTCAGTACTTC. It codes for CASSEGWGKNIQYF.

This clonotype was detected a few times. V is TRBV20-1 and J is TRBJ1-4; D is unresolved. Germline V gene lookup returns CDR1 DFQATT and CDR2 SNEGSKA (reference sequence). CDR3 length equals 14 residues. The ends were cut back, 5 bases at V and 0 bases at J, with 10 bases in the middle. The CDR3 loop reads CSADDISTNEKLFF. The CDR3 DNA sequence: TGCAGTGCTGATGATATTTCAACTAATGAAAAACTGTTTTTT.

Only a few counts were recorded for this clonotype. The chain recombines TRBV4-3 with TRBJ2-1, with D unresolved. The V end was cut by 0 bases, the J end by 0 bases, with 9 bases between. Germline V gene sequence: CDR1 LGHNA, CDR2 YSLEER. This CDR3 region has 16 residues. The CDR3, as DNA: TGCGCCAGCAGCCAAGATTCGGGCGTCTCCTACAATGAGCAGTTCTTC. Translating it yields CASSQDSGVSYNEQFF.

As DNA, the CDR3 is TGTGCCAGCAGCTTTGACGGGGGAGCTGAAGCTTTCTTT. It specifies CASSFDGGAEAFF. The chain has TRBV7-9 and TRBJ1-1; D is perhaps TRBD1 (5 bases). This CDR3 contains 13 residues. Germline CDR1 reads SEHNR; CDR2 reads FQNEAQ (reference sequence). V was shortened by 3 bases and J by 6 bases, with 11 bases between the two germline ends.

The genes are TRBV7-2 and TRBJ2-1, with 7 bases fitting TRBD1. Germline CDR1 is SGHTA and CDR2 is FQGNSA. There are 17 residues in the CDR3. Trimming at V came to 1 base and at J to 3 bases, leaving 9 bases not matched to a gene. The CDR3 is CASSLGQPRGYYNEQFF. In nucleotides, the CDR3 is TGTGCCAGCAGCTTAGGTCAACCCAGGGGGTACTACAATGAGCAGTTCTTC.

This clonotype has more than one count but fewer than ten. The chain carries TRBV7-9 and TRBJ2-5, with 8 bases that match TRBD2. With the DNA end fitting TRBJ2-7 better, the J assignment may be wrong. The CDR3 totals 15 residues. Germline V lookup: CDR1 SEHNR, CDR2 FQNEAQ (reference sequence). Here the CDR3 reads CASSTLAGQGYEQYF. CDR3 bases: TGTGCCAGCAGCACCTTAGCGGGACAAGGGTACGAGCAGTACTTC.

This clonotype was observed once. This sequence joins TRBV20-1 and TRBJ2-1, with 14 bases fitting TRBD2. The CDR3 extends over 15 amino acids. CDR1 is DFQATT and CDR2 is SNEGSKA in the germline V gene (reference sequence). With 6 bases clipped from V and 8 bases from J, the junction kept 9 bases outside the gene matches. As DNA, the CDR3 is TGCAGTGCAACCAAGACTAGCGGGAGGGCCGATGAGCAGTTCTTC. This gives the protein CSATKTSGRADEQFF.

This clonotype was found a few times. The chain uses TRBV7-3 and TRBJ2-3, with unresolved D. The CDR3 is 15 amino acids. The V end was cut by 5 bases, the J end by 0 bases, with 12 bases between. From germline, CDR1 is SGHTA and CDR2 FQGTGA. The CDR3 protein is CASSTGGSSTDTQYF. The CDR3 DNA reads as TGTGCCAGCAGCACCGGCGGCTCTAGCACAGATACGCAGTATTTT.

This clonotype was seen only a few times. J is TRBJ2-5 and V is TRBV3-1; 7 positions match TRBD2. The V and J ends lost 3 bases and 6 bases, in that order; junction bases with no gene match: 7. CDR3 length: 14 amino acids. Germline loops: CDR1 LGHDT, CDR2 YNNKEL (reference sequence). The CDR3 DNA reads TGTGCCAGCAGCCAGAGGGAGGGCCGGCAGACCCAGTACTTC. This translates into CASSQREGRQTQYF.

The chain combines TRBV12-3 or TRBV12-4 with TRBJ1-2, with unresolved D. The CDR3 sequence is 14 residues long. V was shortened by 2 bases and J by 2 bases, with 9 bases between the two germline ends. The CDR3 sequence is CASSLIPNNYGYTF. The CDR3 DNA reads TGTGCCAGCAGTTTAATTCCAAACAACTATGGCTACACCTTC.

J is TRBJ2-5 and V is TRBV5-4, with D possibly being TRBD2 (5 bases). The CDR3 consists of 15 residues. Germline lookup yields CDR1 SGHNT and CDR2 YYREEE (reference sequence). The V gene lost 0 bases and the J gene lost 3 bases, with 12 bases spanning the gap. The chain's CDR3 is CASSLGGIGKETQYF. CDR3 sequence (DNA): TGTGCCAGCAGCTTGGGAGGGATTGGAAAAGAGACCCAGTACTTC.

As regards this clonotype: At one end the junction does not follow the germline gene, possibly because of a read error. The J gene is TRBJ2-3, the V gene TRBV6-4; a weak D match, TRBD1 (6 bases). Germline loops: CDR1 MRHNA, CDR2 SNTAGT. The CDR3 is 13 amino acids. The CDR3 protein is CASSEQWTDAQYF. The CDR3 DNA sequence: TGTGCCAGCAGTGAACAGTGGACAGATGCGCAGTATTTT.